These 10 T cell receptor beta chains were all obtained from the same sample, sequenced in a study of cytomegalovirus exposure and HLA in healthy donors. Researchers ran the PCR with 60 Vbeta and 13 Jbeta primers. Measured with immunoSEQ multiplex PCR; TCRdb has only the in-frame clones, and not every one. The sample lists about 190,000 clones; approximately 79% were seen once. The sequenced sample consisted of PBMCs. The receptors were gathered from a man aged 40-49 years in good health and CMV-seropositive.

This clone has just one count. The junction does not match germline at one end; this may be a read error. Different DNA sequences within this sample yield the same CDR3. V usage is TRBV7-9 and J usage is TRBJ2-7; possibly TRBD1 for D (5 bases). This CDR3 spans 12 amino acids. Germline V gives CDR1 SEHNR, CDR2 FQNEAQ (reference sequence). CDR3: CSSSLGPNEQYF. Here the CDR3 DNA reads TGTTCCAGCAGCTTGGGGCCGAACGAGCAGTACTTC.

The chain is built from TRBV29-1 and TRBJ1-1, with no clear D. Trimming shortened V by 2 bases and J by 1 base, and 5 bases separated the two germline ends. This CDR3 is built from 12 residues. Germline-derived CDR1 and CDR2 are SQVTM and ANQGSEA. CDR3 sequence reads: CSVEWQNTEAFF. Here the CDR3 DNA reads TGCAGCGTTGAATGGCAGAACACTGAAGCTTTCTTT.

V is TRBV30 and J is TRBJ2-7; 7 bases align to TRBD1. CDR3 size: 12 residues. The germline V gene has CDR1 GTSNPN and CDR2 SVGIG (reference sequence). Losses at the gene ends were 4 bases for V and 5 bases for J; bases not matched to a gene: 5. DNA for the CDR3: TGTGCCTGGAACAGGGGTGTCCACGAGCAGTACTTC. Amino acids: CAWNRGVHEQYF.

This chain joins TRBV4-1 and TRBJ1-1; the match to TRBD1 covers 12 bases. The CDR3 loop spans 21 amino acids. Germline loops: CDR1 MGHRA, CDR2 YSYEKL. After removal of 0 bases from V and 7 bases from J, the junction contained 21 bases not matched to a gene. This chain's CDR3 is CASSQDPPGQGASRTGLEAFF. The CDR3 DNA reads TGCGCCAGCAGCCAAGATCCCCCGGGACAGGGGGCGTCAAGAACCGGGCTTGAAGCTTTCTTT.

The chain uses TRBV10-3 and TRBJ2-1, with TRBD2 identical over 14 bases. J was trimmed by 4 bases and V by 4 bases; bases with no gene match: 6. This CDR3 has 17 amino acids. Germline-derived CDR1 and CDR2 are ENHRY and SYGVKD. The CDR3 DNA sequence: TGTGCCATCAGTGGGACAAGGACTAGCGGGGGGTACAATGAGCAGTTCTTC. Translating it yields CAISGTRTSGGYNEQFF.

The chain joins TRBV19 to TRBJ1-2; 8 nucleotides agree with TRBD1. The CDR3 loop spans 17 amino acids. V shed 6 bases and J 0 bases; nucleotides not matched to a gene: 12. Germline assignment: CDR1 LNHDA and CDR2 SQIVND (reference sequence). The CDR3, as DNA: TGTGCCAGTAGACGACAGGGGCTACCTTCTACTAACTATGGCTACACCTTC. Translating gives CASRRQGLPSTNYGYTF.

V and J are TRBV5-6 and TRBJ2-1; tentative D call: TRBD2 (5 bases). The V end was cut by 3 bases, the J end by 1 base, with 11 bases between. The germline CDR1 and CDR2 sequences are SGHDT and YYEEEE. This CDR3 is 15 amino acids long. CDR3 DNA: TGTGCCAGCAGCTCTGACGGAGGATCCTACAATGAGCAGTTCTTC. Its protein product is CASSSDGGSYNEQFF.

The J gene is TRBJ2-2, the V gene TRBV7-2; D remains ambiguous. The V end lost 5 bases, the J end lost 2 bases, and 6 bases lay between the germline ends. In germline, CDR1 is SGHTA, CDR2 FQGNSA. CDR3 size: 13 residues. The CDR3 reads CASSRTNTGELFF. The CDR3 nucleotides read TGTGCCAGCAGCCGTACAAACACCGGGGAGCTGTTTTTT. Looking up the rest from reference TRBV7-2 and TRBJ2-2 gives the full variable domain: GAGVSQSPSNKVTEKGKDVELRCDPISGHTALYWYRQSLGQGLEFLIYFQGNSAPDKSGLPSDRFSAERTGGSVSTLTIQRTQQEDSAVYLCASSRTNTGELFFGEGSRLTVL.

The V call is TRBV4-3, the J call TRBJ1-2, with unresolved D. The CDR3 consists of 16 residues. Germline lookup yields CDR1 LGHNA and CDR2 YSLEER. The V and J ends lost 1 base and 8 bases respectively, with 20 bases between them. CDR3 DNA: TGCGCCAGCAGCCAAGTTGGGAGTTCCGGGAGCCGGGGCTACACCTTC. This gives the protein CASSQVGSSGSRGYTF.

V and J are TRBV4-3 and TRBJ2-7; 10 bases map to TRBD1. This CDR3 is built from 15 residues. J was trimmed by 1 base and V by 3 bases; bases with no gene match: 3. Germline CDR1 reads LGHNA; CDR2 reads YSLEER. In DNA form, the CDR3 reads TGCGCCAGCAGCCAGGGACAGGGGCTGTCCTACGAGCAGTACTTC. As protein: CASSQGQGLSYEQYF.